This T cell receptor beta chain was profiled in a study of T cell changes during pregnancy in multiple sclerosis. The data were produced by immunoSEQ multiplex PCR, yet TCRdb's version contains in-frame clones alone and is incomplete. The sample lists 35,000 to 50,000 clones, 70% to 90% occurring once. This CDR3 has 15 residues. V lost 2 bases, J lost 6 bases, and 6 bases stayed unmatched. Germline V lookup: CDR1 LNHDA, CDR2 SQIVND (reference sequence). This clone was observed once. The source was CD4+ T cells from peripheral blood mononuclear cells, collected in the first trimester of pregnancy. This TCR was sampled from a female donor with multiple sclerosis, enrolled in a pregnancy study. The chain combines TRBV19 with TRBJ2-7, with 11 bases fitting TRBD1. The CDR3, as DNA: TGTGCCAGTAGTATAACCAGGACAGGGGGCTCCGAGCAGTACTTC. Translating gives CASSITRTGGSEQYF. The entire variable domain, with the rest obtained from reference TRBV19 and TRBJ2-7, is as follows: DGGITQSPKYLFRKEGQNVTLSCEQNLNHDAMYWYRQDPGQGLRLIYYSQIVNDFQKGDIAEGYSVSREKKESFPLTVTSAQKNPTAFYLCASSITRTGGSEQYFGPGTRLTVT.